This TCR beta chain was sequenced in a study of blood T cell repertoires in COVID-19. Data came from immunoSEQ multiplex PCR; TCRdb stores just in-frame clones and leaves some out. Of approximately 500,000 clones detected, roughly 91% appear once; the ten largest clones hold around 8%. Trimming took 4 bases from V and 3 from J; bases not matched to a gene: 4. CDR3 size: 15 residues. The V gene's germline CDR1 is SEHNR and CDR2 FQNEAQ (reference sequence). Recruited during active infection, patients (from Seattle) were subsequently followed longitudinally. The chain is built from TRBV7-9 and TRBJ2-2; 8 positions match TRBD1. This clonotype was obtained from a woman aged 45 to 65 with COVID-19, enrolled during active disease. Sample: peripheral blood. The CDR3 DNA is TGTGCCAGCAGCTCCACGACAGGGGACACCGGGGAGCTGTTTTTT. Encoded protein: CASSSTTGDTGELFF.